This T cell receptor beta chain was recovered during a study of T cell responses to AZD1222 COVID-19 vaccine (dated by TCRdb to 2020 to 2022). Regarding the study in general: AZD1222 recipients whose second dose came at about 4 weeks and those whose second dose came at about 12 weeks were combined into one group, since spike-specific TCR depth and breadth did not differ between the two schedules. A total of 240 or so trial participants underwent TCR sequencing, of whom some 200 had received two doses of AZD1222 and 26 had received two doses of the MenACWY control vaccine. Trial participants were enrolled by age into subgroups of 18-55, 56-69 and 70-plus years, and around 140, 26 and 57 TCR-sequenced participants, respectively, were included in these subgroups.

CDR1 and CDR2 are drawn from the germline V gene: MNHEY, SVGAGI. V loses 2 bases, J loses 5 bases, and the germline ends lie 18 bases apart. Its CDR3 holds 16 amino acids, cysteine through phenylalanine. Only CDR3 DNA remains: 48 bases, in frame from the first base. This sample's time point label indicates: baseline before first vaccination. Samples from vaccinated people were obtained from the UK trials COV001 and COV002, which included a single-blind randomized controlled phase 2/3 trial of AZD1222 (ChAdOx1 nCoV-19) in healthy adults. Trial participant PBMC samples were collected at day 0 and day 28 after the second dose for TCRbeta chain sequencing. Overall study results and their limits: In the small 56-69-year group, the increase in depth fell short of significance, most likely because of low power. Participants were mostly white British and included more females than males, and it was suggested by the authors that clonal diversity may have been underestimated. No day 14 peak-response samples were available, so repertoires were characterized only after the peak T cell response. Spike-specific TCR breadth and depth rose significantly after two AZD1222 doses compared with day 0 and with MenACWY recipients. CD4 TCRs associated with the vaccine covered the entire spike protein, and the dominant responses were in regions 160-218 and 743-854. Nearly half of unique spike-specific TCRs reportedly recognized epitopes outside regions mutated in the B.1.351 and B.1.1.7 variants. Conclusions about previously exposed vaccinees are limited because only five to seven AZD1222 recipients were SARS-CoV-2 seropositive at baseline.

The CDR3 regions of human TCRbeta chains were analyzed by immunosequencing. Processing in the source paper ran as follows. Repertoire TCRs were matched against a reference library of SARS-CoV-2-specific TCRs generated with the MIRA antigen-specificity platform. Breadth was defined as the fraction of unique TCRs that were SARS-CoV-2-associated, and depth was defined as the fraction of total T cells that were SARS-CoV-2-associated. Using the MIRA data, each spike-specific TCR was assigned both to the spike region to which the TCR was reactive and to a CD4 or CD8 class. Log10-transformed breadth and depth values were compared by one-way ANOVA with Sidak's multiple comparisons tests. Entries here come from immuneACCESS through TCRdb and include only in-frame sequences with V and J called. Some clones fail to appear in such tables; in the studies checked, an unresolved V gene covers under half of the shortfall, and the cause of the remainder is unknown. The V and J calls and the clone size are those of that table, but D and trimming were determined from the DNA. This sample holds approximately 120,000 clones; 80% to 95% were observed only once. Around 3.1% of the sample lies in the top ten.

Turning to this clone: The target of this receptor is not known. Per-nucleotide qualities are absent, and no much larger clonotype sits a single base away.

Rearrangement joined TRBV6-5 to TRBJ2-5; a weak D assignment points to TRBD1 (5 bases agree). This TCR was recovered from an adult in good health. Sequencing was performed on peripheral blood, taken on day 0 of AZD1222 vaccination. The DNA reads TGTGCCAGCAGTTACGGTCGGCAGGACACTGGGGAGACCCAGTACTTC. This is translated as CASSYGRQDTGETQYF.